Below are 12 T cell receptor beta chains sequenced from a single sample in a study of blood T cell repertoires in COVID-19. TCRdb's table, derived via immunoSEQ multiplex PCR, lists solely in-frame clones and lacks some. The table has about 40,000 clones, 79% seen once. Sequencing was performed on peripheral blood. The receptors were gathered from a woman of 80 years or more with acute or convalescent COVID-19.

CDR3 in DNA: TGTGCCAGCAGCTTAGCCGAGCGGGCGAGCACAGATACGCAGTATTTT. Protein sequence: CASSLAERASTDTQYF. V and J are TRBV7-9 and TRBJ2-3; D perhaps matches TRBD2 (6 bases). This CDR3 is built from 16 residues. Trimming took off 0 bases at V and 0 bases at J, with 10 bases between the two ends. CDR1 is SEHNR, CDR2 FQNEAQ, per germline (reference sequence). The full variable domain, rest sourced from reference TRBV7-9 and TRBJ2-3, is DTGVSQNPRHKITKRGQNVTFRCDPISEHNRLYWYRQTLGQGPEFLTYFQNEAQLEKSRLLSDRFSAERPKGSFSTLEIQRTEQGDSAMYLCASSLAERASTDTQYFGPGTRLTVL.

J is TRBJ2-4 and V is TRBV6-1; a weak D match, TRBD2 (5 bases). Germline loops: CDR1 MNHNS, CDR2 SASEGT. The V end lost 3 bases, the J end lost 0 bases, and 12 bases lay between the germline ends. There are 16 residues in the CDR3. The CDR3 loop is CASSDGAVLAKNIQYF. In DNA, the CDR3 is TGTGCCAGCAGTGACGGAGCGGTACTAGCCAAAAACATTCAGTACTTC.

The chain uses TRBV6-5 and TRBJ2-5; TRBD2 matches 7 bases. The CDR3 has 14 residues. The V gene's germline CDR1 is MNHEY and CDR2 SVGAGI. Trimming removed 2 bases from V and 5 bases from J; junction bases left unmatched: 5. The CDR3 reads CASSYPGGGETQYF. The CDR3 DNA follows: TGTGCCAGCAGTTACCCGGGGGGAGGTGAGACCCAGTACTTC.

CDR3 in amino acids: CASSVGTYNEQFF. The CDR3 nucleotides are TGTGCCAGCAGCGTCGGGACTTACAATGAGCAGTTCTTC. The rearrangement links TRBV9 to TRBJ2-1; a weak D match, TRBD2 (6 bases). CDR1 SGDLS and CDR2 YYNGEE come from the germline V gene. V lost 2 bases and J 4 bases, leaving 7 bases between the germline ends. There are 13 residues in the CDR3.

The CDR3 sequence: CASSFWSSGSNEQFF. The CDR3, as DNA: TGTGCCAGCAGTTTTTGGTCTAGCGGGAGCAATGAGCAGTTCTTC. The J gene is TRBJ2-1, the V gene TRBV27; 10 bases agree with TRBD2. Unmatched junction bases numbered 5, after V lost 3 bases and J lost 6 bases. Germline V gene sequence: CDR1 MNHEY, CDR2 SMNVEV (reference sequence). The CDR3 spans 15 residues.

V is TRBV6-2 or TRBV6-3 and J is TRBJ2-7; 8 nucleotides align to TRBD2. This CDR3 region has 15 residues. CDR1 and CDR2 (germline): MNHEY, SVGEGT. V lost 7 bases to trimming and J lost 4 bases; unmatched junction nucleotides: 12. In DNA, the CDR3 is TGTGCCAGCACCCCGGGGGTAGCGGGGCGATACGAGCAGTACTTC. It specifies CASTPGVAGRYEQYF.

The gene calls are TRBV6-5 and TRBJ1-6; a possible D gene is TRBD1 (6 bases). The germline V gene encodes CDR1 MNHEY and CDR2 SVGAGI. The CDR3 has 15 amino acids. The V and J ends lost 2 bases and 6 bases respectively, with 11 bases between them. CDR3 DNA sequence: TGTGCCAGCAGTTACATCGGCAGGGGTAATTCACCCCTCCACTTT. Translation gives CASSYIGRGNSPLHF.

The chain uses TRBV19 and TRBJ1-1, with D uncertain. Germline values: CDR1 LNHDA, CDR2 SQIVND (reference sequence). V was pared by 4 bases and J by 1 base, with 10 bases between. The CDR3 covers 14 residues. The CDR3 sequence: CASSKKTGNTEAFF. CDR3 DNA sequence: TGTGCCAGTAGTAAAAAGACGGGGAACACTGAAGCTTTCTTT.

The chain joins TRBV19 to TRBJ2-3, with 10 bases that match TRBD2. CDR1 and CDR2 from the germline V gene are LNHDA and SQIVND (reference sequence). The CDR3 is 15 amino acids. The V segment lost 6 bases and the J segment 4 bases; nucleotides outside the gene matches: 7. Here the CDR3 reads CASRYGSGRADTQYF. The CDR3 coding sequence is TGTGCCAGTAGGTACGGCAGCGGGAGGGCAGATACGCAGTATTTT.

The chain joins TRBV29-1 to TRBJ2-3; 8 bases line up with TRBD2. The junction had 4 bases not matched to a gene; V was cut back by 7 bases and J by 4 bases. Per germline, CDR1 SQVTM and CDR2 ANQGSEA. The CDR3 has 12 residues. DNA of the CDR3: TGCAGCGCCCGGGGGGGATCAGATACGCAGTATTTT. This translates into CSARGGSDTQYF.

This clone has a single count. This chain connects TRBV3-1 (or the pseudogene TRBV3-2) to TRBJ1-1; D is unresolved. The CDR3 totals 14 residues. V was pared by 1 base and J by 5 bases, with 11 bases between. From germline, CDR1 is LGHDT and CDR2 YNNKEL (reference sequence). For the CDR3, the DNA is TGTGCCAGCAGCCAAGGGGGTTCGGGGACTGAAGCTTTCTTT. Translated: CASSQGGSGTEAFF.

This clone occurred a few times. The V gene is TRBV5-1, the J gene TRBJ2-7, with D maybe TRBD1 (6 bases). Germline lookup yields CDR1 SGHRS and CDR2 YFSETQ. The CDR3 is made up of 13 amino acids. V lost 4 bases and J lost 3, with 11 bases in between. The CDR3 DNA follows: TGCGCCAGCAGCCTTCAGGGGCACTACGAGCAGTACTTC. Translating it yields CASSLQGHYEQYF.